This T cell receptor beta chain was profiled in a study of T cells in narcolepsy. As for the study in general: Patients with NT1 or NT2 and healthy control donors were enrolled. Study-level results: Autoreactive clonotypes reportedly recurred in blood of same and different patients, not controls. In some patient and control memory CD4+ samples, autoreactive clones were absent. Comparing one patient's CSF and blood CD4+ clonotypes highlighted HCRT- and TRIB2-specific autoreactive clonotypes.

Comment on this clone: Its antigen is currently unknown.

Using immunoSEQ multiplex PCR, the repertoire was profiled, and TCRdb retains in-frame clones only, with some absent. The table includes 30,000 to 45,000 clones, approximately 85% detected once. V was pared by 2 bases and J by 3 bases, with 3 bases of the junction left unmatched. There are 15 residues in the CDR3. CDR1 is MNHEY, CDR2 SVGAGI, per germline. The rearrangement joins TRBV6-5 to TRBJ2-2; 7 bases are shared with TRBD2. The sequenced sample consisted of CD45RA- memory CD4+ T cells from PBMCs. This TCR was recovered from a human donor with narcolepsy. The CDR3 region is CASSYRAGYTGELFF. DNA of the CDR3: TGTGCCAGCAGTTACCGAGCGGGGTACACCGGGGAGCTGTTTTTT.